The 11 T cell receptor beta chains below all came from one sample that was sequenced in a study of Ad26.COV2.S vaccination and SARS-CoV-2 variants. Sequencing used immunoSEQ multiplex PCR; TCRdb keeps in-frame clones, though not all of them. The data hold hundreds of thousands of clones, with 80% to 90% observed a single time. The treatment is: some 19 received Ad26.COV2.S at low or high dose, single or two shots; several received placebo; per-sample allocation not given. On day 63 after the first injection, vaccine and placebo recipients gave samples. The material was peripheral blood, obtained in a trial of Ad26.COV2.S vaccine versus placebo. The receptors originated from a person aged 18-60 years who received the Ad26.COV2.S COVID-19 vaccine or a placebo.

The rearrangement uses TRBV6-6 and TRBJ2-3; D is possibly TRBD2 (6 bases). This CDR3 contains 16 residues. The germline gives CDR1 MNHNY, CDR2 SVGAGI (reference sequence). The V gene lost 7 bases and the J gene lost 5 bases, with 22 bases spanning the gap. The CDR3 bases are TGTGCCAGCAACATCGGGGGAAACCACAGTGAAGATACGCAGTATTTT. Protein: CASNIGGNHSEDTQYF.

The J gene is TRBJ2-5, the V gene TRBV11-3; tentatively, D is TRBD1 (7 bases). CDR1 is SGHNT and CDR2 is YENEEA in the germline V gene. V was trimmed by 5 bases and J by 5 bases, leaving 18 bases between them. The CDR3 runs 15 residues. The CDR3 region has the DNA TGTGCCAGCAGCCAAACGACAGGGAGGTGGGAGACCCAGTACTTC. This sequence encodes CASSQTTGRWETQYF.

The sample holds one count of this clone. The chain has TRBV19 and TRBJ2-2, with D maybe TRBD2 (6 bases). Germline-derived CDR1 and CDR2 are LNHDA and SQIVND (reference sequence). Trimming cost V 7 bases and J 2 bases, with 17 bases left between them. This CDR3 region has 16 residues. This CDR3 reads CASTAGRSVNTGELFF. CDR3 coding DNA: TGTGCCAGTACCGCCGGGAGATCCGTAAACACCGGGGAGCTGTTTTTT.

The table lists this clone with a few counts. The chain has TRBV18 and TRBJ2-1, with TRBD2 as a possible D gene (6 bases). Germline CDR1 is KGHSH and CDR2 is LQKENI. Between the trimmed V and J ends, which lost 0 bases and 8 bases, there was a span of 17 bases. The CDR3 consists of 16 residues. CDR3 sequence: CASSPPGTGPGYEQFF. As DNA, the CDR3 is TGTGCCAGCTCACCACCCGGGACTGGCCCGGGGTATGAGCAGTTCTTC.

The CDR3 here is CASGSPSPQETQYF. The CDR3 coding sequence is TGTGCTAGTGGTTCTCCGTCTCCCCAAGAGACCCAGTACTTC. V usage is TRBV12-5 and J usage is TRBJ2-5; D call uncertain. V was clipped by 4 bases and J by 1 base, with 10 bases between them. Germline V CDR1 and CDR2: LGHNT, FRNRAP. This CDR3 region has 14 residues. Supplemented by reference TRBV12-5 and TRBJ2-5, the full variable domain reads DARVTQTPRHKVTEMGQEVTMRCQPILGHNTVFWYRQTMMQGLELLAYFRNRAPLDDSGMPKDRFSAEMPDATLATLKIQPSEPRDSAVYFCASGSPSPQETQYFGPGTRLLVL.

This rearrangement joins TRBV4-1 to TRBJ2-7; D call uncertain. From germline, CDR1 is MGHRA and CDR2 YSYEKL. The germline V and J ends were trimmed by 4 bases and 3 bases, with 7 bases remaining between them. The CDR3 has 12 amino acids. Here the CDR3 reads CASSPNNYEQYF. The CDR3 DNA is TGCGCCAGCAGCCCCAATAACTACGAGCAGTACTTC.

CDR3 protein: CASSWLEGETQYF. CDR3 DNA sequence: TGTGCCAGCAGCTGGTTGGAGGGGGAGACCCAGTACTTC. The chain couples TRBV13 to TRBJ2-5; weak D call: TRBD2 (6 bases). V was clipped by 4 bases and J by 5 bases, with 11 bases between them. Per germline, CDR1 PRHDT and CDR2 FYEKMQ (reference sequence). The CDR3 is made up of 13 amino acids.

The chain joins TRBV2 to TRBJ1-1, with D hard to call. The V gene lost 1 base and the J gene lost 6 bases, with 9 bases spanning the gap. Germline CDR1 SNHLY, CDR2 FYNNEI. The CDR3 runs 13 residues. The DNA of the CDR3 is TGTGCCAGCAGTGAAGGTTTGATGGCTGAAGCTTTCTTT. Translation gives CASSEGLMAEAFF.

The rearrangement uses TRBV5-4 and TRBJ2-7, with 9 positions matching TRBD1. V lost 4 bases and J lost 4; bases outside the gene matches: 3. CDR3 length: 13 amino acids. Per the germline V gene, CDR1 is SGHNT and CDR2 is YYREEE (reference sequence). This CDR3 is CASSAGQGYEQYF. As DNA, the CDR3 is TGTGCCAGCAGCGCGGGACAGGGATACGAGCAGTACTTC.

This clone came up a few times. This chain joins TRBV3-1 (or the pseudogene TRBV3-2) and TRBJ2-3; TRBD2 agrees at 12 bases. The ends lost 6 bases at V and 3 bases at J; junction bases unmatched: 7. Germline CDR1 reads LGHDT; CDR2 reads YNNKEL (reference sequence). The CDR3 sequence is 16 residues long. The CDR3 region has the DNA TGTGCCAGCAGTCGGACTAGCGGGGTACTGACAGATACGCAGTATTTT. This encodes CASSRTSGVLTDTQYF.

The chain joins TRBV18 to TRBJ2-1, with unresolved D. This CDR3 is built from 12 residues. V lost 3 bases and J lost 6, with 6 bases in between. The germline V gene encodes CDR1 KGHSH and CDR2 LQKENI. The CDR3 spells CASSPPSNEQFF. Here the CDR3 DNA reads TGTGCCAGCTCACCTCCTTCCAATGAGCAGTTCTTC.